The clone carrying this T cell receptor beta chain occurred a few times. Its specificity is not known. From the 5' RACE reads, TCRdb called clonotypes with MiXCR, one entry per CDR3 protein. The table lists around 500,000 distinct CDR3 sequences, about 14% of them singletons, with about 0.52% in the top ten. These data belong to a study of identical twins. Whole-study findings and limits: There is a chance that invariant MAIT and iNKT cells partially muddied zero-insertion analyses.

This CDR3 is built from 15 residues. Trimming stripped 1 base from V and 3 bases from J, with 13 bases between. From germline, CDR1 is SGHRS and CDR2 YFSETQ. The same data also contributed to another study, on yellow fever vaccine responses in identical twins.

V usage is TRBV5-1 and J usage is TRBJ1-2; D gene ambiguous. Sample: CD4+ T cells sorted from blood. The TCR was taken from a woman under 30 in good health. CDR3 sequence reads: CASSLNRALHYGYTF. DNA for the CDR3: TGCGCCAGCAGCTTGAATAGGGCCCTTCACTATGGCTACACCTTC.